The entry below describes one T cell receptor beta chain. The TCRbeta library was prepared with unique molecular identifiers. TCRdb re-derived calls from the PCR reads in MiXCR, one entry per CDR3 protein. This sample carries some 300,000 distinct CDR3 sequences, 10% of them seen once, and the ten largest clones take around 2.5%. V dropped 2 bases and J dropped 7 bases, with 17 bases sitting between them. The CDR3 contains 15 residues. CDR1 is SEHNR, CDR2 FQNEAQ, per germline (reference sequence). These data are taken from a study of T-cell reconstitution after alpha-beta-depleted transplantation in children.

The V and J genes are TRBV7-9 and TRBJ2-5, with TRBD1 as a possible D gene (5 bases). Source: PBMCs from the stem cell graft donor, taken from the stem cell graft. The source of this sequence is a human donor who donated a stem cell graft to a child with acute lymphoblastic leukemia. CDR3 coding DNA: TGTGCCAGCAGCTTAAAAACAGGCGACCCGGGGACCCAGTACTTC. Protein: CASSLKTGDPGTQYF.